The 20 T cell receptor beta chains below come from one sample, sequenced in a study of CD4 T cells in relation to SARS-CoV-2 and coronaviruses. The repertoire was sequenced with immunoSEQ multiplex PCR; TCRdb's copy has only in-frame clones and lacks some. The sample yields about 55,000 clones, around 86% seen once. Before the COVID-19 pandemic, during about 2011-2019, CD4+ T cells were taken from unexposed donors. The specimen sequenced was memory CD4+ T cells from PBMCs. These receptors were obtained from a human donor in good health.

Only one count was recorded for this clone. This sequence joins TRBV18 and TRBJ1-2, with D maybe TRBD1 (5 bases). V gave up 3 bases and J gave up 8 bases, with 13 bases separating them. This CDR3 has 13 residues. From germline, CDR1 is KGHSH and CDR2 LQKENI. In DNA form, the CDR3 reads TGTGCCAGCTCACCGGGACGGAACTTCGGCTACACCTTC. Translating it yields CASSPGRNFGYTF. The full variable domain, completed using reference TRBV18 and TRBJ1-2, is NAGVMQNPRHLVRRRGQEARLRCSPMKGHSHVYWYRQLPEEGLKFMVYLQKENIIDESGMPKERFSAEFPKEGPSILRIQQVVRGDSAAYFCASSPGRNFGYTFGSGTRLTVV.

The gene calls are TRBV7-8 and TRBJ1-1; D gene uncertain. V was shortened by 6 bases and J by 0 bases, with 11 bases between the two germline ends. The CDR3 is 14 amino acids. In germline, CDR1 is SGHVS, CDR2 FQNEAQ. CDR3 region: CASSPGRMNTEAFF. CDR3 sequence (DNA): TGTGCCAGCAGTCCAGGACGGATGAACACTGAAGCTTTCTTT.

This chain joins TRBV6-2 or TRBV6-3 and TRBJ2-7; D is ambiguous. Between the trimmed V and J ends, which lost 3 bases and 7 bases, there was a span of 16 bases. Germline CDR1 MNHEY, CDR2 SVGEGT. The CDR3 contains 14 residues. The CDR3 sequence is CASSYSETLREQYF. CDR3 nucleotides: TGTGCCAGCAGTTATTCCGAGACTCTGAGGGAGCAGTACTTC.

The chain couples TRBV5-1 to TRBJ1-4; unclear D gene. V was cut by 0 bases and J by 4 bases, with 10 bases left in between. The CDR3 extends over 15 amino acids. Germline V gives CDR1 SGHRS, CDR2 YFSETQ. The CDR3 DNA is TGCGCCAGCAGCTTGGGACACGCGGGTAATGAAAAACTGTTTTTT. It specifies CASSLGHAGNEKLFF.

This chain joins TRBV7-2 and TRBJ2-2; D is possibly TRBD2 (6 bases). CDR3 size: 12 residues. The V gene lost 2 bases and the J gene lost 13 bases, with 11 bases spanning the gap. Germline V CDR1 and CDR2: SGHTA, FQGNSA. The CDR3 DNA reads TGTGCCAGCAGCTTACGCGGGGTAGGGCTGTTTTTT. Translating it yields CASSLRGVGLFF.

This clone was seen once. V is TRBV28 and J is TRBJ1-5; 8 nucleotides line up with TRBD1. Germline V gene sequence: CDR1 MDHEN, CDR2 SYDVKM. The CDR3 is 15 residues long. The V and J ends lost 4 bases and 2 bases, in that order; junction bases with no gene match: 4. The CDR3 reads CASSSGQGRNQPQHF. CDR3 in DNA: TGTGCCAGCAGTTCAGGACAGGGACGCAATCAGCCCCAGCATTTT. Supplemented by reference TRBV28 and TRBJ1-5, the full variable domain reads DVKVTQSSRYLVKRTGEKVFLECVQDMDHENMFWYRQDPGLGLRLIYFSYDVKMKEKGDIPEGYSVSREKKERFSLILESASTNQTSMYLCASSSGQGRNQPQHFGDGTRLSIL.

V usage is TRBV19 and J usage is TRBJ2-2; weak D call: TRBD1 (6 bases). V dropped 6 bases and J dropped 3 bases, with 11 bases sitting between them. The CDR3 has 14 residues. Germline lookup yields CDR1 LNHDA and CDR2 SQIVND (reference sequence). CDR3 region: CASSLQGYTGELFF. CDR3 bases: TGTGCCAGTAGCCTACAGGGCTACACCGGGGAGCTGTTTTTT.

The V gene is TRBV19, the J gene TRBJ2-7; TRBD1 is a possible D gene (6 bases). V was trimmed by 3 bases and J by 3 bases, leaving 18 bases between them. The CDR3 is made up of 16 amino acids. Germline V gives CDR1 LNHDA, CDR2 SQIVND (reference sequence). CDR3 in DNA: TGTGCCAGTAGTATTTCCGGGACAAGGGGAGACTACGAGCAGTACTTC. This codes for CASSISGTRGDYEQYF.

The chain is built from TRBV7-7 and TRBJ2-1; 7 nucleotides line up with TRBD1. Germline CDR1 reads SSHAT; CDR2 reads FNYEAQ (reference sequence). CDR3 length: 15 residues. The trim removed 1 base at V and 8 bases at J, leaving 8 bases unmatched. The CDR3 DNA sequence: TGTGCCAGCAGCTTAGACCCGACAGGGTGGGATGAGCAGTTCTTC. Protein sequence: CASSLDPTGWDEQFF.

The V and J genes are TRBV30 and TRBJ1-5, with D perhaps matching TRBD1 (6 bases). The CDR3 sequence is 16 residues long. V was cut by 3 bases and J by 1 base, with 16 bases left in between. Germline V gene sequence: CDR1 GTSNPN, CDR2 SVGIG (reference sequence). This CDR3 is CAWSRPGATSNQPQHF. The CDR3 region has the DNA TGTGCCTGGAGCCGACCAGGGGCTACCAGCAATCAGCCCCAGCATTTT.

This sequence joins TRBV30 and TRBJ2-3, with TRBD2 matching 7 bases. The CDR3 covers 15 residues. With 3 bases clipped from V and 3 bases from J, the junction kept 9 bases outside the gene matches. Looked up from germline, CDR1 is GTSNPN and CDR2 is SVGIG (reference sequence). CDR3 DNA sequence: TGTGCCTGGAGGACTACCCACGGGAGGACAGATACGCAGTATTTT. Translation gives CAWRTTHGRTDTQYF.

The chain is built from TRBV20-1 and TRBJ2-5; no firm D call. The length of the CDR3 is 13 residues. CDR1 and CDR2 (germline): DFQATT, SNEGSKA (reference sequence). V was clipped by 3 bases and J by 5 bases, with 13 bases between them. CDR3 nucleotide sequence: TGCAGTGCTAGTGCGTTGAACGTTGAGACCCAGTACTTC. Translated: CSASALNVETQYF.

The V and J genes are TRBV7-6 and TRBJ2-2; 10 positions match TRBD2. The length of the CDR3 is 14 residues. Germline V CDR1 and CDR2: SGHVS, FNYEAQ. V shed 4 bases and J 5 bases; nucleotides not matched to a gene: 1. The CDR3 protein is CASSSLAGTGELFF. CDR3 nucleotide sequence: TGTGCCAGCAGCTCACTAGCGGGGACCGGGGAGCTGTTTTTT.

The chain couples TRBV5-8 to TRBJ2-2; D unresolved. Germline values: CDR1 SGHTS, CDR2 YDEGEE. This CDR3 region has 14 residues. V was shortened by 0 bases and J by 7 bases, with 10 bases between the two germline ends. CDR3 amino acids: CASSLGGSNGELFF. The CDR3, as DNA: TGTGCCAGCAGCTTGGGGGGTTCCAACGGGGAGCTGTTTTTT.

As DNA, the CDR3 is TGTGCCAGCAGGTCCCGCAATGAGCAGTTCTTC. Translated, it gives CASRSRNEQFF. This rearrangement joins TRBV6-5 to TRBJ2-1; D call uncertain. This CDR3 comprises 11 residues. Germline CDR1 and CDR2: MNHEY and SVGAGI. V lost 6 bases, J lost 6 bases, and 6 bases lay in between.

The rearrangement uses TRBV6-1 and TRBJ2-7, with TRBD1 identical over 8 bases. CDR3 size: 14 residues. J was trimmed by 2 bases and V by 1 base; bases with no gene match: 1. The V gene's germline CDR1 is MNHNS and CDR2 SASEGT. Here the CDR3 DNA reads TGTGCCAGCAGTGAAGTGGACAGGGCCTACGAGCAGTACTTC. This encodes CASSEVDRAYEQYF.

The chain couples TRBV19 to TRBJ1-1, with a tentative D call TRBD1 (6 bases). The CDR3 has 13 amino acids. Trimming left V 6 bases short and J 7 bases short, with 15 bases between. Looked up from germline, CDR1 is LNHDA and CDR2 is SQIVND (reference sequence). CDR3: CASSVNRADEAFF. CDR3 DNA sequence: TGTGCCAGTAGCGTGAACAGGGCCGATGAAGCTTTCTTT.

The rearrangement uses TRBV27 and TRBJ1-1; D is unclear. Germline CDR1 reads MNHEY; CDR2 reads SMNVEV (reference sequence). Trimming shortened V by 3 bases and J by 1 base, and 9 bases separated the two germline ends. The CDR3 consists of 14 residues. The chain's CDR3 is CASSLSGKNTEAFF. The CDR3 DNA sequence: TGTGCCAGCAGTTTGAGCGGAAAGAACACTGAAGCTTTCTTT.

The DNA for the CDR3 is TGTGCCAGCAGCTTCGGACAGAAAGGAGAGACCCAGTACTTC. It encodes CASSFGQKGETQYF. The genes are TRBV5-5 and TRBJ2-5, with a possible D match to TRBD1 (6 bases). The CDR3 spans 14 residues. V was cut by 2 bases and J by 4 bases, with 12 bases left in between. CDR1 and CDR2 from the germline V gene are SGHKS and YYEKEE (reference sequence).

V usage is TRBV5-4 and J usage is TRBJ2-3; 13 positions agree with TRBD2. With 2 bases clipped from V and 10 bases from J, the junction kept 10 bases outside the gene matches. Germline V CDR1 and CDR2: SGHNT, YYREEE (reference sequence). The CDR3 spans 16 residues. CDR3 in amino acids: CASSFGLAGDLGAQYF. CDR3 bases: TGTGCCAGCAGCTTCGGACTAGCGGGAGACCTGGGGGCGCAGTATTTT.